The 15 T cell receptor beta chains in this list originate from one sample, sequenced in a study of blood T cell repertoires in COVID-19 (dated by TCRdb to 2020 to 2022). The library was made by the immunoSEQ multiplex PCR assay. Here the immuneACCESS table is served through TCRdb, limited to in-frame sequences with V and J called. Missing clones are a known gap in these copies; in checked studies unresolved V genes cover under half, and the rest lacks a known reason. The sample yields approximately 61,000 clones; approximately 80% were counted once. The ten largest clones take up less than 7% of the sample. Material for sequencing was peripheral blood. All receptors derive from a woman aged 70-85 years with acute or convalescent COVID-19.

The J gene is TRBJ2-1, the V gene TRBV5-5, with D possibly TRBD1 on 5 matching bases. The CDR3 consists of 16 residues. V lost 4 bases, J lost 5 bases, and 19 bases lay in between. The germline CDR1 and CDR2 sequences are SGHKS and YYEKEE (reference sequence). The CDR3 reads CASSIGARPENNEQFF. Here the CDR3 DNA reads TGTGCCAGCAGCATTGGGGCCCGTCCCGAAAACAATGAGCAGTTCTTC. Drawing the rest from reference TRBV5-5 and TRBJ2-1, the complete variable domain is DAGVTQSPTHLIKTRGQQVTLRCSPISGHKSVSWYQQVLGQGPQFIFQYYEKEERGRGNFPDRFSARQFPNYSSELNVNALLLGDSALYLCASSIGARPENNEQFFGPGTRLTVL.

This clone was counted once. The chain carries TRBV25-1 and TRBJ1-3, with D tentatively TRBD1 (5 bases). CDR1 is MGHDK, CDR2 SYGVNS, per germline. This CDR3 spans 15 amino acids. V was shortened by 0 bases and J by 4 bases, with 10 bases between the two germline ends. The CDR3 sequence: CASSEYVSGGNTIYF. The CDR3 DNA is TGTGCCAGCAGTGAATATGTTTCAGGGGGAAACACCATATATTTT.

The V gene is TRBV4-2, the J gene TRBJ2-2; 15 positions match TRBD2. This CDR3 contains 17 residues. Germline V gene lookup returns CDR1 LGHNA and CDR2 YNFKEQ. J was trimmed by 3 bases and V by 5 bases; bases with no gene match: 4. The CDR3 region is CASSTGLAGGDTGELFF. As DNA, the CDR3 is TGTGCCAGCAGCACAGGACTAGCGGGGGGGGACACCGGGGAGCTGTTTTTT.

This chain joins TRBV5-4 and TRBJ1-2, with no clear D. Trimming left V 5 bases short and J 0 bases short, with 11 bases between. The CDR3 loop spans 14 amino acids. Germline V CDR1 and CDR2: SGHNT, YYREEE (reference sequence). The CDR3 protein is CASRSSLANYGYTF. CDR3 nucleotide sequence: TGTGCCAGCAGGTCGTCGTTAGCTAACTATGGCTACACCTTC. The full variable domain, rest sourced from reference TRBV5-4 and TRBJ1-2, is ETGVTQSPTHLIKTRGQQVTLRCSSQSGHNTVSWYQQALGQGPQFIFQYYREEENGRGNFPPRFSGLQFPNYSSELNVNALELDDSALYLCASRSSLANYGYTFGSGTRLTVV.

The chain couples TRBV30 to TRBJ1-2, with 10 bases that match TRBD1. The CDR3 sequence is 12 residues long. Germline lookup yields CDR1 GTSNPN and CDR2 SVGIG (reference sequence). V shed 6 bases and J 8 bases; nucleotides not matched to a gene: 6. The chain's CDR3 is CACRQGAEGYTF. The CDR3 bases are TGTGCCTGCAGACAGGGGGCAGAAGGCTACACCTTC.

The chain has TRBV25-1 and TRBJ1-2; D is uncertain. In germline, CDR1 is MGHDK, CDR2 SYGVNS. CDR3 length: 14 residues. Trimming removed 4 bases from V and 4 bases from J, with 13 bases in between. The DNA of the CDR3 is TGTGCCAGCAGTGGATCGGGATCTACCTATGGCTACACCTTC. Translation gives CASSGSGSTYGYTF.

This chain links TRBV4-2 with TRBJ2-2; D may be TRBD2 (6 bases). The CDR3 covers 18 residues. Trimming pared 0 bases from V and 5 bases from J, leaving 19 bases between. In germline, CDR1 is LGHNA, CDR2 YNFKEQ. The CDR3 sequence is CASSQEAGGSSVTGELFF. CDR3 sequence (DNA): TGTGCCAGCAGCCAAGAAGCCGGAGGGAGTAGTGTAACCGGGGAGCTGTTTTTT.

CDR3 DNA: TGTGCCAGCAGCTTAAAGCGCCAGGGGCCTGGAAAACTGTTTTTT. Residues: CASSLKRQGPGKLFF. The V and J genes are TRBV5-4 and TRBJ1-4; D perhaps matches TRBD1 (6 bases). The V gene lost 2 bases and the J gene lost 10 bases, with 18 bases spanning the gap. There are 15 residues in the CDR3. Germline V gene lookup returns CDR1 SGHNT and CDR2 YYREEE (reference sequence).

The V and J genes are TRBV6-5 and TRBJ2-7, with D possibly TRBD1 on 5 matching bases. The CDR3 consists of 13 residues. Germline lookup yields CDR1 MNHEY and CDR2 SVGAGI. V was clipped by 6 bases and J by 6 bases, with 15 bases between them. The CDR3 protein is CASRGALKSEQYF. The CDR3, as DNA: TGTGCCAGCAGAGGGGCGCTGAAAAGCGAGCAGTACTTC.

V and J are TRBV5-1 and TRBJ1-2, with 9 bases matching TRBD1. CDR3 size: 16 residues. Trimming removed 4 bases from V and 1 base from J; junction bases left unmatched: 8. Germline V lookup: CDR1 SGHRS, CDR2 YFSETQ. CDR3 region: CASSRGTGKINYGYTF. CDR3 bases: TGCGCCAGCAGCCGAGGGACAGGGAAAATTAACTATGGCTACACCTTC.

The chain employs TRBV6-5 and TRBJ1-4; a weak D match, TRBD1 (5 bases). V was cut by 6 bases and J by 0 bases, with 11 bases left in between. Germline CDR1 MNHEY, CDR2 SVGAGI. This CDR3 is built from 15 residues. The CDR3 region is CASSWDSATNEKLFF. CDR3 DNA: TGTGCCAGCAGCTGGGACTCAGCAACTAATGAAAAACTGTTTTTT.

This clone occurred a few times. This rearrangement joins TRBV7-2 to TRBJ2-7; D is possibly TRBD1 (5 bases). Per germline, CDR1 SGHTA and CDR2 FQGNSA. Trimming removed 5 bases at V and 1 base at J, with 9 bases between. The CDR3 is 13 residues long. CDR3 coding DNA: TGTGCCAGCAGCGGAAGGGGATCCTACGAGCAGTACTTC. Amino acids: CASSGRGSYEQYF.

The J gene is TRBJ1-2, the V gene TRBV5-1; 7 bases map to TRBD1. The CDR3 is 17 residues long. V lost 4 bases to trimming and J lost 8 bases; unmatched junction nucleotides: 20. The germline CDR1 and CDR2 sequences are SGHRS and YFSETQ. The CDR3 nucleotides are TGCGCCAGCAGCCCCGGCCCGGGACAGAACTCTCTCTTAGGCTACACCTTC. This sequence encodes CASSPGPGQNSLLGYTF. Full variable domain (missing parts from reference TRBV5-1 and TRBJ1-2): KAGVTQTPRYLIKTRGQQVTLSCSPISGHRSVSWYQQTPGQGLQFLFEYFSETQRNKGNFPGRFSGRQFSNSRSEMNVSTLELGDSALYLCASSPGPGQNSLLGYTFGSGTRLTVV.

The chain combines TRBV5-1 with TRBJ1-4, with D perhaps TRBD1 (5 bases). CDR1 is SGHRS, CDR2 YFSETQ, per germline. V lost 8 bases, J lost 5 bases, and 13 bases lay in between. CDR3 length: 13 residues. As DNA, the CDR3 is TGCGCCAGTTCTTTTCAGGGCAATGAAAAACTGTTTTTT. The encoded protein is CASSFQGNEKLFF.

The V and J genes are TRBV5-1 and TRBJ1-3, with D maybe TRBD1 (6 bases). Germline V gene sequence: CDR1 SGHRS, CDR2 YFSETQ. V lost 4 bases and J 3 bases, leaving 20 bases between the germline ends. The length of the CDR3 is 17 residues. In DNA form, the CDR3 reads TGCGCCAGCAGCACAGGGAGTTTTCAGTTCCGTGGAAACACCATATATTTT. This gives the protein CASSTGSFQFRGNTIYF.